This T cell receptor (beta chain) was captured by sequencing in a study of neurological immune-mediated disorders. At the level of the study: Secondary progressive cases numbered 3 among the approximately 34 multiple sclerosis patients, while the other 31 were relapsing-remitting. Notes on the study in general: Phylogenetic grouping put 18 of 34 multiple sclerosis patients' repertoires into one related-CDR3 cluster, a possible signature. The most TCR clonal expansion was seen in HTLV-1-associated myelopathy, whereas the least was seen in multiple sclerosis, below the level in healthy controls. Neither clinical nor MRI features were associated with the multiple sclerosis repertoire cluster.

TCRdb re-analysed the 5' RACE reads in MiXCR, keeping a single row per CDR3 protein. The sample records 65,000 to 90,000 distinct CDR3 sequences, less than 5.5% being singletons. This CDR3 contains 15 residues. Trimming shortened V by 5 bases and J by 0 bases, and 14 bases separated the two germline ends. CDR1 and CDR2 (germline): DFQATT, SNEGSKA (reference sequence). The sample holds many counts of this clonotype. What it binds is unknown. This sequence joins TRBV20-1 and TRBJ2-1; D is undetermined. This TCR came from a woman between 25 and 40 years old with multiple sclerosis. The material sequenced was PBMCs. CDR3 bases: TGCAGTGCTCGCCCCGGAGTTAGCTCCTACAATGAGCAGTTCTTC. Its translation: CSARPGVSSYNEQFF.